This TCR beta chain derives from a study of monozygotic twins with inflammatory bowel disease. Broader study findings: Reduced clonotype sharing with other individuals was observed in IBD patients relative to healthy twins, especially with disease activity. Those with IBD had lower TCRbeta diversity (inverse Simpson) than their healthy co-twins did.

UMIs that included a 6-nucleotide sample barcode were added by template switching, which took place during cDNA synthesis. After re-calling the 5' RACE reads, TCRdb lists one entry per CDR3 protein, DNA absent. This repertoire includes approximately 400,000 distinct CDR3 sequences. Note on this clonotype: Its antigen is unknown.

This CDR3 has 15 residues. In germline, CDR1 is SGHAT, CDR2 FQDESV (reference sequence). This TCR was recovered from a human donor with ulcerative colitis or Crohn's disease, or a healthy co-twin of an affected twin (not recorded which). Sequenced input: blood. The chain uses TRBV11-1 and TRBJ2-2; as DNA is missing, the TRBD1 call by TCRdb cannot be tested. The CDR3 here is CASTQTGSDTGELFF.